The clone carrying this T cell receptor beta chain was seen repeatedly, ten times or more. Antigen specificity is unknown. CDR3 size: 14 residues. V lost 3 bases and J lost 2, with 8 bases in between. Per germline, CDR1 SGHRS and CDR2 YFSETQ. This entry comes from a study of CD8 T cells in ankylosing spondylitis. Quantitative 5'-RACE with molecular barcodes was used to make the TCR beta libraries. A single record per CDR3 protein comes from TCRdb applying MiXCR to the 5' RACE reads. The sample has some 120,000 distinct CDR3 sequences, 12% to 15% seen once. Study-wide points: Made up of eight or nine highly homologous variants, a TCR beta motif appeared characteristic of ankylosing spondylitis blood. Disease-linked clones were CD8+ and relatively rare in peripheral blood. There was reportedly significant enrichment of clones that were disease-linked in matched ankylosing spondylitis synovial fluid.

V usage is TRBV5-1 and J usage is TRBJ2-2; TRBD1 is a possible D gene (5 bases). The sample was blood, either unsorted or a sorted T cell fraction (not recorded which). This clonotype was sampled from a female donor with ankylosing spondylitis or in good health (not recorded which). CDR3 in amino acids: CASSYDRNTGELFF. The DNA of the CDR3 is TGCGCCAGCAGCTACGACAGAAACACCGGGGAGCTGTTTTTT.